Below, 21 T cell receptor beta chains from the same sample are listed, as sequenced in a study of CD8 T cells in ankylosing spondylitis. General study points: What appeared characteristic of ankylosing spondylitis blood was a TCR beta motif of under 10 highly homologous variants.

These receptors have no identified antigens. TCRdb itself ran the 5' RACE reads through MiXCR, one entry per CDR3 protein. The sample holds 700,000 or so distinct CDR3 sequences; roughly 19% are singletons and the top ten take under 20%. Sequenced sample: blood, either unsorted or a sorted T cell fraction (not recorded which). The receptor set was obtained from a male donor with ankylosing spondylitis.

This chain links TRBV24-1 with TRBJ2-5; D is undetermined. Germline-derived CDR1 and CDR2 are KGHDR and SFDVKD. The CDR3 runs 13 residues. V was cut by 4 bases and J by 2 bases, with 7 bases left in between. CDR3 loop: CATSDTLQETQYF. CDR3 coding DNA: TGTGCCACCAGTGACACACTTCAAGAGACCCAGTACTTC.

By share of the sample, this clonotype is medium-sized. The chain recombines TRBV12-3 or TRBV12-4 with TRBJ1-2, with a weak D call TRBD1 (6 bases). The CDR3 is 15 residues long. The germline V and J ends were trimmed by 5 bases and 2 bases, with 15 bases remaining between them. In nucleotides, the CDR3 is TGTGCCAGCAGTGACCGGGACACTACAAACTATGGCTACACCTTC. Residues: CASSDRDTTNYGYTF.

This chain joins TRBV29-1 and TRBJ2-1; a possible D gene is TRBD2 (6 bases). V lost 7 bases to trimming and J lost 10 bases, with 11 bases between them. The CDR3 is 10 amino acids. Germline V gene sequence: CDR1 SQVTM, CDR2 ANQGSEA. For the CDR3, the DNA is TGCAGCGGCCATACTAGCGAGCAGTTCTTC. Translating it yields CSGHTSEQFF.

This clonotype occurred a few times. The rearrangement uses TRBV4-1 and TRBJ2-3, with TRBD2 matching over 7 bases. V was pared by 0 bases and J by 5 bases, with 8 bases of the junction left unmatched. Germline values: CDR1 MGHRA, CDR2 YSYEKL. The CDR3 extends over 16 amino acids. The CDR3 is CASSQEMAGARDTQYF. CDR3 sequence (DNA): TGCGCCAGCAGCCAAGAAATGGCGGGAGCTAGAGATACGCAGTATTTT.

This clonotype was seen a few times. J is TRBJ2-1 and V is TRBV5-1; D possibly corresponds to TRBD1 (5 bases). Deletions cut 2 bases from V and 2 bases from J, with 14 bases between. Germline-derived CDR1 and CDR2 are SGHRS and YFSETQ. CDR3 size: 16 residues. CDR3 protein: CASSFTPTGPYNEQFF. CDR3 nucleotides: TGCGCCAGCAGCTTCACCCCAACAGGTCCCTACAATGAGCAGTTCTTC.

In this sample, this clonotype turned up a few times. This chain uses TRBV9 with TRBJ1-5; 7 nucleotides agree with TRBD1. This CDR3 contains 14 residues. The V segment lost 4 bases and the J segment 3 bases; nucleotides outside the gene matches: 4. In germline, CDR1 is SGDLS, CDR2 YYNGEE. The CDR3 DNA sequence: TGTGCCAGCAGCCGGACAGGAAACAATCAGCCCCAGCATTTT. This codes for CASSRTGNNQPQHF.

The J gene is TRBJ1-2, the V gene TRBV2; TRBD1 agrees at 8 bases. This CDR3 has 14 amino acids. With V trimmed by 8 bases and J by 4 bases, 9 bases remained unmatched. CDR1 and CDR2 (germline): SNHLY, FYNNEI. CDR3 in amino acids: CASGSTGGSYGYTF. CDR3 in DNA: TGTGCCAGCGGCTCCACAGGGGGGTCCTATGGCTACACCTTC. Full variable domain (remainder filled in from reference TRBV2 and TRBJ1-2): EPEVTQTPSHQVTQMGQEVILRCVPISNHLYFYWYRQILGQKVEFLVSFYNNEISEKSEIFDDQFSVERPDGSNFTLKIRSTKLEDSAMYFCASGSTGGSYGYTFGSGTRLTVV.

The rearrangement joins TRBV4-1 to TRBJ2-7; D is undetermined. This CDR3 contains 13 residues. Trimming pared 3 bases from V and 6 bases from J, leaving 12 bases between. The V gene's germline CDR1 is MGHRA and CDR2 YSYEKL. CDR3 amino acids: CASSHGSAAEQYF. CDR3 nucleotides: TGCGCCAGCAGCCACGGGTCCGCCGCCGAGCAGTACTTC.

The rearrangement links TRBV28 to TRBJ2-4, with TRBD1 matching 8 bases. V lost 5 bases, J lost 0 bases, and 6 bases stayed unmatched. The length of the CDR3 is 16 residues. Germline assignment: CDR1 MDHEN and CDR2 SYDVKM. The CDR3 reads CASSVPGTGAKNIQYF. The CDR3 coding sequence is TGTGCCAGCAGTGTACCCGGGACAGGAGCCAAAAACATTCAGTACTTC.

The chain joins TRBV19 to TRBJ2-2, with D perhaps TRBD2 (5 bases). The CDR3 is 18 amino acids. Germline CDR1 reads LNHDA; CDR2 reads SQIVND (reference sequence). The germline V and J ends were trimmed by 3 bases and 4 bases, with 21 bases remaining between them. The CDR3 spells CASSMGGSTLQRTGELFF. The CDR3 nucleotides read TGTGCCAGTAGTATGGGCGGGTCCACCCTCCAGCGCACCGGGGAGCTGTTTTTT.

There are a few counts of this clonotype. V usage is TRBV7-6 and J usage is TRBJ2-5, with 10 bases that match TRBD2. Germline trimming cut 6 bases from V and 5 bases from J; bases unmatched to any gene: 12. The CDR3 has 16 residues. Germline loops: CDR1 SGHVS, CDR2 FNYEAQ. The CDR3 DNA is TGTGCCAGCAGTACGTTGAGCGGGAGGGCCGGCGAGACCCAGTACTTC. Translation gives CASSTLSGRAGETQYF.

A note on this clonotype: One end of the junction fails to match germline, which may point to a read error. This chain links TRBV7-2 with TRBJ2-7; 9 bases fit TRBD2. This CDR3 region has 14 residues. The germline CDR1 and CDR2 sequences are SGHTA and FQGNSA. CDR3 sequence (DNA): TGTGCCAGCAGCTTACAGGTGGCGGGAGGGCCGGGAACCTTC. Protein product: CASSLQVAGGPGTF.

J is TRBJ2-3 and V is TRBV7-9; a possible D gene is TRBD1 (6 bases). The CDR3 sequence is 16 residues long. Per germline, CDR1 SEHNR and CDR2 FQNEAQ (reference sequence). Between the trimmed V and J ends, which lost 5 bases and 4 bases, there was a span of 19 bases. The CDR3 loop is CASSTLQGISSDTQYF. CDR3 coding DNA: TGTGCCAGCAGCACCCTTCAGGGGATCTCGTCAGATACGCAGTATTTT.

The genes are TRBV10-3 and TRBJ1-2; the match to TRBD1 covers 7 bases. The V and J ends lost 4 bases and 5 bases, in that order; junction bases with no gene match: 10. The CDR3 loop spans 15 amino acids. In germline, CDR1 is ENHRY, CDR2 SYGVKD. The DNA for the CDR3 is TGTGCCATCAGTGTTGAAGGAGGGGGCCTTTATGGCTACACCTTC. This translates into CAISVEGGGLYGYTF.

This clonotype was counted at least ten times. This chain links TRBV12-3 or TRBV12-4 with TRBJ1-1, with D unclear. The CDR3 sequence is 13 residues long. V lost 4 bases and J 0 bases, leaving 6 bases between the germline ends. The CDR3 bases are TGTGCCAGCAGTTCCAAGATGAACACTGAAGCTTTCTTT. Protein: CASSSKMNTEAFF.

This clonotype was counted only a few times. CDR3 in amino acids: CASSVRVGNSPLHF. CDR3 nucleotide sequence: TGTGCCAGCAGCGTAAGGGTGGGAAATTCACCCCTCCACTTT. The V call is TRBV11-3, the J call TRBJ1-6; no clear D gene. V dropped 5 bases and J dropped 7 bases, with 12 bases sitting between them. Germline CDR1 and CDR2: SGHNT and YENEEA. This CDR3 region has 14 residues.

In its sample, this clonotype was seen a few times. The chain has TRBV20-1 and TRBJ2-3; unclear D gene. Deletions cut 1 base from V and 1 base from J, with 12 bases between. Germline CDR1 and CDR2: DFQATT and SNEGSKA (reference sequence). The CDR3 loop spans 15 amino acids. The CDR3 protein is CSARVPLIGTDTQYF. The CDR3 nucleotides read TGCAGTGCTAGAGTCCCTTTGATAGGCACAGATACGCAGTATTTT.

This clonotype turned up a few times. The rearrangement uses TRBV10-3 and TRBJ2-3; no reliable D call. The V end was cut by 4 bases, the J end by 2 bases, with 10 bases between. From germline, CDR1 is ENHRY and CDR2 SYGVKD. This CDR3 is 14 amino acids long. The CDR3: CAISVGGSTDTQYF. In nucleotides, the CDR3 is TGTGCCATCAGTGTGGGCGGATCCACAGATACGCAGTATTTT.

The CDR3 DNA reads TGTGCCAGTAGCCCCAACAGGGTTGGTCCAGCCAAAAACATTCAGTACTTC. Translation: CASSPNRVGPAKNIQYF. The genes are TRBV19 and TRBJ2-4; tentative D call: TRBD1 (6 bases). Germline CDR1 reads LNHDA; CDR2 reads SQIVND (reference sequence). This CDR3 contains 17 residues. V lost 6 bases to trimming and J lost 0 bases, with 18 bases between them.

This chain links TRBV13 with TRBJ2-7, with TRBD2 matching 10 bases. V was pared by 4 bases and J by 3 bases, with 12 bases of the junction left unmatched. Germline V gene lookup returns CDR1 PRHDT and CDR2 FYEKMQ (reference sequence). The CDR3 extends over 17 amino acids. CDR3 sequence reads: CASSSSGSLRPDYEQYF. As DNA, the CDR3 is TGTGCCAGCAGCTCTAGCGGGAGTTTGAGGCCCGACTACGAGCAGTACTTC.

In DNA, the CDR3 is TGTGCCAGCAGCCACTCTAGCGGGAGGGCCTACAATGAGCAGTTCTTC. This sequence encodes CASSHSSGRAYNEQFF. The chain links TRBV3-1 to TRBJ2-1; 12 bases agree with TRBD2. The CDR3 is made up of 16 amino acids. Germline CDR1 is LGHDT and CDR2 is YNNKEL (reference sequence). V gave up 3 bases and J gave up 2 bases; unmatched junction bases: 2.